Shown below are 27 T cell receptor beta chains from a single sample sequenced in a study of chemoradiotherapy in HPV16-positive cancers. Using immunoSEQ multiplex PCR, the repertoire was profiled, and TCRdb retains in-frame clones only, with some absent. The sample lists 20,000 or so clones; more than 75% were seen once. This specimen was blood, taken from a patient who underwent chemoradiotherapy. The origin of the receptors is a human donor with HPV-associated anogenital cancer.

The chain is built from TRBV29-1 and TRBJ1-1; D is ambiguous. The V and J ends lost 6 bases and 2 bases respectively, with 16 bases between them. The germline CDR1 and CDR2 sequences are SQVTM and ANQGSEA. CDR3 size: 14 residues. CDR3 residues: CSVGTGRGNTEAFF. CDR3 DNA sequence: TGCAGCGTCGGAACGGGCCGGGGAAACACTGAAGCTTTCTTT. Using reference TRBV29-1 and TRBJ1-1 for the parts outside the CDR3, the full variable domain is SAVISQKPSRDICQRGTSLTIQCQVDSQVTMMFWYRQQPGQSLTLIATANQGSEATYESGFVIDKFPISRPNLTFSTLTVSNMSPEDSSIYLCSVGTGRGNTEAFFGQGTRLTVV.

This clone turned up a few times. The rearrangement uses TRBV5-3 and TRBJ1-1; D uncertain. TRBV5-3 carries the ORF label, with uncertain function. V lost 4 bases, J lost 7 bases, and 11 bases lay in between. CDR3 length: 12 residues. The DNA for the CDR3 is TGTGCCAGAAGCCGTGGCGTGGGTGAAGCTTTCTTT. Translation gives CARSRGVGEAFF.

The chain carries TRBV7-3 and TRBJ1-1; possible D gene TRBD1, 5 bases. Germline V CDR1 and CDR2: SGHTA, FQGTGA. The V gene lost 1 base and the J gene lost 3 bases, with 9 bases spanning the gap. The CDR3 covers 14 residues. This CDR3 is CASSLSRDYTEAFF. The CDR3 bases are TGTGCCAGCAGCTTAAGCAGGGATTACACTGAAGCTTTCTTT.

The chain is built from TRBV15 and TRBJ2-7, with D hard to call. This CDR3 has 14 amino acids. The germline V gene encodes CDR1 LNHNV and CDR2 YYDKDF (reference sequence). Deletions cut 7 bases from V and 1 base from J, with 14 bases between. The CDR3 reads CATKGGSPSYEQYF. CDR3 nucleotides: TGTGCCACCAAGGGCGGTTCCCCTTCCTACGAGCAGTACTTC.

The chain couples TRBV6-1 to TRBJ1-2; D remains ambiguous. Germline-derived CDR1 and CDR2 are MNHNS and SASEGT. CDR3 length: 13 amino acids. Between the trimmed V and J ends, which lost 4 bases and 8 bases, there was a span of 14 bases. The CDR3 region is CASSAMGIRGYTF. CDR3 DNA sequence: TGTGCCAGCAGTGCAATGGGAATAAGGGGCTACACCTTC.

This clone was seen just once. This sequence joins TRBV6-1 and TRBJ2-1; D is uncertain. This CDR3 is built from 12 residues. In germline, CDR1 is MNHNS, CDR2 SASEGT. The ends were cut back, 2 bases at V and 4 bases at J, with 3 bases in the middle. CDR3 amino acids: CASSEQYNEQFF. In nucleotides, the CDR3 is TGTGCCAGCAGTGAACAGTACAATGAGCAGTTCTTC.

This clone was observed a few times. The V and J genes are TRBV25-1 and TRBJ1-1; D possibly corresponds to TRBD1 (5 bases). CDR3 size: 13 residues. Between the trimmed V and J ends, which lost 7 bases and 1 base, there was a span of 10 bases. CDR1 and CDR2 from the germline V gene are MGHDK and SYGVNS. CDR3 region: CASMGGWNTEAFF. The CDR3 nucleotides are TGTGCCAGCATGGGGGGGTGGAACACTGAAGCTTTCTTT.

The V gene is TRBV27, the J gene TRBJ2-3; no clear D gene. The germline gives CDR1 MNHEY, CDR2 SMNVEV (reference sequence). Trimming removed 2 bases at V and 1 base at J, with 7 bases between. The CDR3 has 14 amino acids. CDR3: CASSLNYRTDTQYF. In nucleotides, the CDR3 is TGTGCCAGCAGTTTAAACTACCGCACAGATACGCAGTATTTT.

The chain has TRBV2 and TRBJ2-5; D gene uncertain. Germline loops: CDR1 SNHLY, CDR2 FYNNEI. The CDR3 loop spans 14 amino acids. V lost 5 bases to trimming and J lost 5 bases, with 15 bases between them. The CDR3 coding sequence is TGTGCCAGCAGTAACGCGGCCCTCCCGGAGACCCAGTACTTC. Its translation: CASSNAALPETQYF.

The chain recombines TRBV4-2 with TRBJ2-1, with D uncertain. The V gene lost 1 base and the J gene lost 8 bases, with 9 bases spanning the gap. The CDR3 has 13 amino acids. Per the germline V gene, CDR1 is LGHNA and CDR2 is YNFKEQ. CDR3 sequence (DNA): TGTGCCAGCAGCCAAGGACGGTGGCATGAGCAGTTCTTC. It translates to CASSQGRWHEQFF.

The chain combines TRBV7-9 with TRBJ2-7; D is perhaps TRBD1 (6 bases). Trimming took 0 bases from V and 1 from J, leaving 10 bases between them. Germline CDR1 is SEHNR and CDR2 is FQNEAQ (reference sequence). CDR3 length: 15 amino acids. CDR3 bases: TGTGCCAGCAGCTTAGCAGGGGGTGTTTCCTACGAGCAGTACTTC. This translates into CASSLAGGVSYEQYF.

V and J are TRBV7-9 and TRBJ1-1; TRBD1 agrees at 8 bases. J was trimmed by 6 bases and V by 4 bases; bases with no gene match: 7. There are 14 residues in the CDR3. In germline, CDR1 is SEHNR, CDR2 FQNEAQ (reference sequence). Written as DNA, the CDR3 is TGTGCCAGCAGCTACCAGGGGGCGCCCCCTGAAGCTTTCTTT. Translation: CASSYQGAPPEAFF. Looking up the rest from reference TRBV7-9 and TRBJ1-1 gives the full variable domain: DTGVSQNPRHKITKRGQNVTFRCDPISEHNRLYWYRQTLGQGPEFLTYFQNEAQLEKSRLLSDRFSAERPKGSFSTLEIQRTEQGDSAMYLCASSYQGAPPEAFFGQGTRLTVV.

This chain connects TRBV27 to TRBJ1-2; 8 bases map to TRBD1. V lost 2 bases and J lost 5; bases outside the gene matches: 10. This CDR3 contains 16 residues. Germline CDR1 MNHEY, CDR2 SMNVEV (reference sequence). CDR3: CASSLLDDRGPYGYTF. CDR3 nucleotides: TGTGCCAGCAGTTTACTCGACGACAGGGGCCCATATGGCTACACCTTC.

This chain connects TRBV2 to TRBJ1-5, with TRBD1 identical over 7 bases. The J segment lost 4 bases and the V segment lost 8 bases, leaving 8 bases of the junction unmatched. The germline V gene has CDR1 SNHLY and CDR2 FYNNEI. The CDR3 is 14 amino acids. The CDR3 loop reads CASRTDRDNQPQHF. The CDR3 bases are TGTGCCAGCCGAACAGACAGGGATAATCAGCCCCAGCATTTT.

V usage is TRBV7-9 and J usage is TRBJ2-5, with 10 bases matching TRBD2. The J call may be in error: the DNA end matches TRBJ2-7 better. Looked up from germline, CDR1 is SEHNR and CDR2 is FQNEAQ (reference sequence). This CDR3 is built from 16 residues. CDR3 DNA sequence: TGTGCCAGCAGCCCTGGGGTAGCGGGAGGCATCCACGAGCAGTACTTC. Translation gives CASSPGVAGGIHEQYF.

As DNA, the CDR3 is TGCGCCAGCAGCCAAGGGATCGGCGGGACTAGCACAGATACGCAGTATTTT. It translates to CASSQGIGGTSTDTQYF. The chain is built from TRBV4-3 and TRBJ2-3, with a possible D match to TRBD2 (6 bases). CDR3 length equals 17 residues. Trimming took 1 base from V and 0 from J, leaving 14 bases between them. Germline CDR1 reads LGHNA; CDR2 reads YSLEER.

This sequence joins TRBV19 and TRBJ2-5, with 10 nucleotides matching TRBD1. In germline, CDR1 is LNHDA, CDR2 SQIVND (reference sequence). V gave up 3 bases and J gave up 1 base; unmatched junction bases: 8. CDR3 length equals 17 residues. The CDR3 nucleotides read TGTGCCAGTAGTATGGGGGCGGGACAGGGGTTCCAAGAGACCCAGTACTTC. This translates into CASSMGAGQGFQETQYF.

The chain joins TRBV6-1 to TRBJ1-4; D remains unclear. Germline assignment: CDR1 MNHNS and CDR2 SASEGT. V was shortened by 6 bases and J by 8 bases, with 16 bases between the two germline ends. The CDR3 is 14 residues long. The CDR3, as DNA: TGTGCCAGCAGCGTCCCCGTAGAGGGAGAAAAACTGTTTTTT. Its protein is CASSVPVEGEKLFF.

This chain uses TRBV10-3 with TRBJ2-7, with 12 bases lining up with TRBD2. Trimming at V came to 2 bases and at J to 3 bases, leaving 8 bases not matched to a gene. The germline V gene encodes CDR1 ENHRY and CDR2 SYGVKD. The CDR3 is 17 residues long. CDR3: CAISEKLAGGPDYEQYF. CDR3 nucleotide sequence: TGTGCCATCAGTGAGAAACTAGCGGGAGGCCCAGACTACGAGCAGTACTTC.

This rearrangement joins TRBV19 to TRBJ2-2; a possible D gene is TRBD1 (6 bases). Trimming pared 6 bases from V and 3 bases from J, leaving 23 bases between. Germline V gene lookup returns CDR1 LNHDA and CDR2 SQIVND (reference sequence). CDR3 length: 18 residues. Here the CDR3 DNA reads TGTGCCAGTAGCCCAGGACAGCCGACTCGTGAAGACACCGGGGAGCTGTTTTTT. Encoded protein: CASSPGQPTREDTGELFF.

In nucleotides, the CDR3 is TGTGCTAGTGGTTTGGGGCAGGGGGACACCGGGGAGCTGTTTTTT. It encodes CASGLGQGDTGELFF. The chain links TRBV12-5 to TRBJ2-2; 7 bases line up with TRBD1. The germline V gene has CDR1 LGHNT and CDR2 FRNRAP. The CDR3 has 15 residues. J was trimmed by 3 bases and V by 1 base; bases with no gene match: 2.

The DNA for the CDR3 is TGTGCCAGTAGTCCGACAGGGGGCACAGATACGCAGTATTTT. This translates into CASSPTGGTDTQYF. J is TRBJ2-3 and V is TRBV19; 8 bases are a match to TRBD1. The CDR3 sequence is 14 residues long. Looked up from germline, CDR1 is LNHDA and CDR2 is SQIVND (reference sequence). The V and J ends lost 5 bases and 1 base, in that order; junction bases with no gene match: 2.

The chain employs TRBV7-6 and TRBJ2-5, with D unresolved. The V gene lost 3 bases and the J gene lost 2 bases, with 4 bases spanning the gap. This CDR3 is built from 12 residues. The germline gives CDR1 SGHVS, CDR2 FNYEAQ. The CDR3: CASSFGQETQYF. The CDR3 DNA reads TGTGCCAGCAGCTTTGGTCAAGAGACCCAGTACTTC. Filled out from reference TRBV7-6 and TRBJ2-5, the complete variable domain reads GAGVSQSPRYKVTKRGQDVALRCDPISGHVSLYWYRQALGQGPEFLTYFNYEAQQDKSGLPNDRFSAERPEGSISTLTIQRTEQRDSAMYRCASSFGQETQYFGPGTRLLVL.

The CDR3 region is CASSLVPSDNEQFF. DNA of the CDR3: TGTGCCAGCAGCTTAGTTCCTAGCGACAATGAGCAGTTCTTC. The chain has TRBV13 and TRBJ2-1; possibly TRBD2 for D (6 bases). Looked up from germline, CDR1 is PRHDT and CDR2 is FYEKMQ (reference sequence). V was shortened by 1 base and J by 5 bases, with 9 bases between the two germline ends. The CDR3 totals 14 residues.

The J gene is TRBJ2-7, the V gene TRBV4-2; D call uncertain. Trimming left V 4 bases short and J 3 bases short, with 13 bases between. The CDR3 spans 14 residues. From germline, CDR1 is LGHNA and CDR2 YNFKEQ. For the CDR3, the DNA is TGTGCCAGCAGCCCGGAGTTTCTCTTCTACGAGCAGTACTTC. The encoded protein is CASSPEFLFYEQYF.

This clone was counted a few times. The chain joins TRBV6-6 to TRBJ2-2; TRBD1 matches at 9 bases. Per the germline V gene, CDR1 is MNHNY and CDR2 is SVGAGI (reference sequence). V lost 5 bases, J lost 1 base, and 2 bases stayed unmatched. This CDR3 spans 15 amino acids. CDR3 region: CASSGDRENTGELFF. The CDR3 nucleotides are TGTGCCAGCAGTGGGGACAGGGAGAACACCGGGGAGCTGTTTTTT.

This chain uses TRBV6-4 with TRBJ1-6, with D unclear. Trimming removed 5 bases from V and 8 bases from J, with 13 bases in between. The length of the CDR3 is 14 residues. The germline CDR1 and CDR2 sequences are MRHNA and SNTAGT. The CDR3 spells CASSQDGPYSPLHF. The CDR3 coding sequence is TGTGCCAGCAGTCAGGACGGACCTTATTCACCCCTCCACTTT.